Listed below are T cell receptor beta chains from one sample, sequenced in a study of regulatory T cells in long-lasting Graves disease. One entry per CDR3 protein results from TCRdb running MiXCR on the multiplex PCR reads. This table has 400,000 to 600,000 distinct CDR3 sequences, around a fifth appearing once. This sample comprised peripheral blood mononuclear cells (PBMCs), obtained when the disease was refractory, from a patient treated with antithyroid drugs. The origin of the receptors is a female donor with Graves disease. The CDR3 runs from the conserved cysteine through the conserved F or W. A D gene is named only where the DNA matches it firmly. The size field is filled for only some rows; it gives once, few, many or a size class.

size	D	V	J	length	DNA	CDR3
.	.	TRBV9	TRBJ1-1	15	TGTGCCAGCAGCCCAGAAGGGGTCCTCTACACTGAAGCTTTCTTT	CASSPEGVLYTEAFF
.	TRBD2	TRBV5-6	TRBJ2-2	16	TGTGCCAGCAGCTTGGAACTAGCGGGGAACACCGGGGAGCTGTTTTTT	CASSLELAGNTGELFF
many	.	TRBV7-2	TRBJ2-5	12	TGTGCCAGCAGACTAGTAGCAGAGACCCAGTACTTC	CASRLVAETQYF
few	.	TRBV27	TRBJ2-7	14	TGTGCCAGCAGTACCCGGATGAACGACTACGAGCAGTACTTC	CASSTRMNDYEQYF
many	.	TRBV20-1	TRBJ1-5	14	TGCAGTGCTAGGGACGATTCGGGCAATCAGCCCCAGCATTTT	CSARDDSGNQPQHF
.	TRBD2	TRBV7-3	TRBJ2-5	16	TGTGCCAGCAGCCTTATAGCGGGGGGCCTTCCAGAGACCCAGTACTTC	CASSLIAGGLPETQYF
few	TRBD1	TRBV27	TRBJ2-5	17	TGTGCCAGCAGTTTAAGACGGAGGACAGGCGGCCAAGAGACCCAGTACTTC	CASSLRRRTGGQETQYF
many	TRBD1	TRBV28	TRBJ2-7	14	TGTGCCAGCAGTACCCGACAGGGGGTAGTCGCGCAGTACTTC	CASSTRQGVVAQYF
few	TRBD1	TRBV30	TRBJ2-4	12	TGTGCCTGGAGCTTCGACAGGGGAATCCGGCACTTC	CAWSFDRGIRHF
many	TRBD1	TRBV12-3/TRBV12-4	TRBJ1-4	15	TGTGCCAGCAGTACGCCGGACAGGGCTAATGAAAAACTGTTTTTT	CASSTPDRANEKLFF
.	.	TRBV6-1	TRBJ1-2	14	TGTGCCAGCAGTCTTATACGCAGGGGCGATGGCTACACCTTC	CASSLIRRGDGYTF
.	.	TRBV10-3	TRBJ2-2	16	TGTGCCATCAGTGAGGAAATCAGGGGGAACACCGGGGAGCTGTTTTTT	CAISEEIRGNTGELFF
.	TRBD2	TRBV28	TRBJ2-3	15	TGTGCCAGCATTACTAGCGGTTCTAGCACAGGTACGCAGTATTTT	CASITSGSSTGTQYF
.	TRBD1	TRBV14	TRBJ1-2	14	TGTGCCAGCAGCCAAGATCGGTCAGGGGGTGGCTACACCTTC	CASSQDRSGGGYTF
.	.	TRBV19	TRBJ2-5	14	TGTGCCAGTAGTATCGCGGTAGGGGAGGAGACCCAGTACTTC	CASSIAVGEETQYF
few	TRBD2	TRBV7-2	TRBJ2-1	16	TGTGCCAGCAGCTTAAATAGCGGGGGGGGGCACAATGAGCAGTTCTTC	CASSLNSGGGHNEQFF
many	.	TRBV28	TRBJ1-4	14	TGTGCCAGCAGTTTAGAGGAGGATGTTGAAAAACTGTTTTTT	CASSLEEDVEKLFF
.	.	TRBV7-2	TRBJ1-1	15	TGTGCCAGCAGCTCCAGGGGCACATGGAACACTGAAGCTTTCTTT	CASSSRGTWNTEAFF
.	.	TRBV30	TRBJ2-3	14	TGTGCCTGGAGTCAGGGCCCCAACACAGATACGCAGTATTTT	CAWSQGPNTDTQYF
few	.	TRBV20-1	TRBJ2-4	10	TGCAGTGCTCTAGAAACCCCTCAGTACTTC	CSALETPQYF
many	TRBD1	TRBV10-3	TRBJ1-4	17	TGTGCCATCAGCGGACAGGGACTTTATTCAACTAATGAAAAACTGTTTTTT	CAISGQGLYSTNEKLFF
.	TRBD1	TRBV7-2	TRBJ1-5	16	TGTGCCAGCAGCTTAAGGTTTGGGACAGATAATCAGCCCCAGCATTTT	CASSLRFGTDNQPQHF
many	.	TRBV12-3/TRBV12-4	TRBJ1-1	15	TGTGCCAGCAGTTTGGGGGGGCGCGCAGGCACTGAAGCTTTCTTT	CASSLGGRAGTEAFF
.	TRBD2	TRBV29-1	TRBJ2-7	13	TGCAGCGTGGGCGGACTAGCGGGGACGAAGCAGTACTTC	CSVGGLAGTKQYF
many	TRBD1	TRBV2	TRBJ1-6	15	TGTGCCAGCAGTGCGTGGGGACAGGACAATTCACCCCTCCACTTT	CASSAWGQDNSPLHF
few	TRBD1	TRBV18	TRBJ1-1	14	TGTGCCAGCTCCCCGGGACAGGGGGCCACTGAAGCTTTCTTT	CASSPGQGATEAFF
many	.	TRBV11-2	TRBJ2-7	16	TGTGCCAGCAGCTCCCTCTCCGGGGGTTGGGCGTACGAGCAGTACTTC	CASSSLSGGWAYEQYF
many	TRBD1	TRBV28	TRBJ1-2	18	TGTGCCAGCAGTACCTACGAGGACAGGGGACCATCTAACTATGGCTACACCTTC	CASSTYEDRGPSNYGYTF
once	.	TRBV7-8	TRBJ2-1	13	TGTGCCAGCAGCTTAGGATTAGGGAATGAGCAGTTCTTC	CASSLGLGNEQFF
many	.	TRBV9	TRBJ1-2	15	TGTGCCAGCAGCGCCTACAGGGTTAGAGAATATGGCTACACCTTC	CASSAYRVREYGYTF
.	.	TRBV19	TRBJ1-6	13	TGTGCCAGTAGGATCGGGGTCACTTCACCCCTCCACTTT	CASRIGVTSPLHF
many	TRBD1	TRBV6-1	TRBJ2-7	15	TGTGCCAGCAGTAACCCGGGACAGGGAGAATACGAGCAGTACTTC	CASSNPGQGEYEQYF
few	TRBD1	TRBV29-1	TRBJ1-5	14	TGCAGCGTTGAAGTAGGGGGCGCCGGCCAGCCCCAGCATTTT	CSVEVGGAGQPQHF
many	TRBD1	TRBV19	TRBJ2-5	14	TGTGCCAGTAGTGACAGGGGGGCTCGAGAGACCCAGTACTTC	CASSDRGARETQYF
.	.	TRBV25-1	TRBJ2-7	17	TGTGCCAGCAGTGAATTGGAGGGTCTAGGCGGCTCCTACGAGCAGTACTTT	CASSELEGLGGSYEQYF
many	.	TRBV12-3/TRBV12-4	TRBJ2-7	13	TGTGCCAGCAGTTTTATGGGGTCCGCCGAGCAGTACTTC	CASSFMGSAEQYF
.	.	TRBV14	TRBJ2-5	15	TGTGCCAGCAGCCAACTGATAGGGGGCCAAGAGACCCAGTACTTC	CASSQLIGGQETQYF
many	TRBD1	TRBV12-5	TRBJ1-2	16	TGTGCTAGTGGTTTGGTAGGTGACAGGGAAGACTATGGCTACACCTTC	CASGLVGDREDYGYTF
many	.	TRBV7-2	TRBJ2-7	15	TGTGCCAGCAGCTTATTCGCGTCCGACCCCTACGAGCAGTACTTC	CASSLFASDPYEQYF
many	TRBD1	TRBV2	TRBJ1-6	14	TGTGCCAGCAGCGCAGGGGGGAGTAATTCACCCCTCCACTTT	CASSAGGSNSPLHF
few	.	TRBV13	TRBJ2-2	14	TGTGCCAGCAGTTTTCTCACGAACACCGGGGAGCTGTTTTTT	CASSFLTNTGELFF
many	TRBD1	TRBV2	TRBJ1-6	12	TGTGCCAGCCGGACAGGGCACCCCTCCCTCCACTTT	CASRTGHPSLHF
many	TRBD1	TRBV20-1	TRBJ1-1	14	TGCAGTGCTAGAGATGGGCAGGGGGGCACTGAAGCTTTCTTT	CSARDGQGGTEAFF
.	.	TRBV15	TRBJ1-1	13	TGTGCCACCAGCAGCCTTCTGGGCACTGAAGCTTTCTTT	CATSSLLGTEAFF
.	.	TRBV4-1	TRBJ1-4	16	TGCGCCAGCAGCCAAGAACGGGCGGGGGGGAATGAAAAACTGTTTTTT	CASSQERAGGNEKLFF
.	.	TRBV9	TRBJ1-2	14	TGTGCCAGCAGCGTAGGTGGCCCTGGGGGGGGCTACACCTTC	CASSVGGPGGGYTF
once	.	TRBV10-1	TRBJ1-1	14	TGCGCCAGCAGTGAGTCGACCGGGAACACTGAAGCTTCCTTT	CASSESTGNTEASF
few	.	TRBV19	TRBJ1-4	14	TGTGCCAGTAGCGGGGATTGGCCTAATGAAAAACTGTTTTTT	CASSGDWPNEKLFF
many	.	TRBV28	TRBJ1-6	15	TGTGCCAGCAGCACAAGGGGCTCCTATAATTCACCCCTCCACTTT	CASSTRGSYNSPLHF
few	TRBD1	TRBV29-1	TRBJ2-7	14	TGCAGCGTTGATACGGACAGGGGCTCCTACGAGCAGTACTTC	CSVDTDRGSYEQYF
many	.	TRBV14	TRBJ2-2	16	TGTGCCAGCAGCCAAGATCCTAGAAGTGGTGGCGGGGAGCTGTTTTTT	CASSQDPRSGGGELFF
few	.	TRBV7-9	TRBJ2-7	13	TGTGCCAGCATGTCGATCAGCTCCTACGAGCAGTACTTC	CASMSISSYEQYF
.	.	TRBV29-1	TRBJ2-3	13	TGCAGCGTTGTAAGGGGGGCGAGCGATACGCAGTATTTT	CSVVRGASDTQYF
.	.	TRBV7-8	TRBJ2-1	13	TGTGCCAGCAGCTTAGAAACTCTCAATGGGCAGTTCTTC	CASSLETLNGQFF
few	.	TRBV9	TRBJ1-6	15	TGTGCCAGCAGGGCCATGGAAGGAAATAATTCACCCCTCCACTTT	CASRAMEGNNSPLHF
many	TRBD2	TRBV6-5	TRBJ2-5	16	TGTGCCAGCAGTTTGGGACTAGCGGGAGTTTCGGAGACCCAGTACTTC	CASSLGLAGVSETQYF